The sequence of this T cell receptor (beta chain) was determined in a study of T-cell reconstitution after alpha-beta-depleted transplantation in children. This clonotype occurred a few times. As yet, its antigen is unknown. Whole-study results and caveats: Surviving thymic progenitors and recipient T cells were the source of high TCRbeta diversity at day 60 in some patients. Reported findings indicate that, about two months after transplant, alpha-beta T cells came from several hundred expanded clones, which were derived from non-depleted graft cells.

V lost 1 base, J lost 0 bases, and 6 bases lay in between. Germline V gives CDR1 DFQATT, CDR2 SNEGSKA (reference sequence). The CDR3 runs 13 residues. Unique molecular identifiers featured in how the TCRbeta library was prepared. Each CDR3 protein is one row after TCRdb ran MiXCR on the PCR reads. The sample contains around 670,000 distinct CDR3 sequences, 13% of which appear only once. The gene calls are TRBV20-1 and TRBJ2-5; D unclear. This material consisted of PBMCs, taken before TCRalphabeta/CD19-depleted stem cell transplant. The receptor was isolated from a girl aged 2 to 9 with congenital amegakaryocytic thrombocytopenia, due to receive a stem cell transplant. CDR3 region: CSARADYQETQYF. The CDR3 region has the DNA TGCAGTGCTAGAGCTGACTACCAAGAGACCCAGTACTTC.